Following are 17 T cell receptor beta chains from one sample sequenced in a study of early T cells in non-severe SARS-CoV-2 infection (dated by TCRdb to about 2021). The library relied on 5' RACE. Instrument on record: NextSeq 500. TCRdb trimmed the raw reads at Q25, called clones with MiXCR and kept productive beta chains. Rows merge per CDR3 protein into single entries with the most common DNA and genes. The sample table holds tens of thousands of distinct CDR3 sequences, of which under 15% were seen once. The ten largest clones capture over 3% of the sample. The sequenced material came from whole blood. These receptors were taken from an adult who was a healthcare worker with PCR-confirmed SARS-CoV-2 infection or an uninfected control (not recorded which).

This clonotype showed up many times. This chain links TRBV11-2 with TRBJ2-4, with D perhaps assigned TRBD1 or TRBD2 (6 bases each). V gave up 5 bases and J gave up 4 bases, with 18 bases separating them. This CDR3 is built from 16 residues. Germline V gives CDR1 SGHAT, CDR2 FQNNGV. Here the CDR3 reads CASSPPYGGGKNIQYF. CDR3 sequence (DNA): TGTGCCAGCAGCCCTCCCTACGGGGGCGGTAAAAACATTCAGTACTTC.

The rearrangement uses TRBV28 and TRBJ2-7; 8 nucleotides line up with TRBD2. The V gene's germline CDR1 is MDHEN and CDR2 SYDVKM. V dropped 5 bases and J dropped 6; count of bases not matched to a gene: 12. The CDR3 is 15 amino acids. CDR3 in amino acids: CASSPRQREQVEQYF. The CDR3 coding sequence is TGTGCCAGCAGTCCTCGACAGCGGGAGCAGGTCGAGCAGTACTTC.

This clonotype was seen more than once but under ten times. This sequence joins TRBV18 and TRBJ2-5; weak D call: TRBD2 (6 bases). In germline, CDR1 is KGHSH, CDR2 LQKENI. Trimming left V 3 bases short and J 2 bases short, with 7 bases between. The CDR3 is made up of 13 amino acids. The CDR3 nucleotides read TGTGCCAGCTCACCGGGACTTCAAGAGACCCAGTACTTC. This encodes CASSPGLQETQYF.

This clonotype was observed a few times. V is TRBV7-9 and J is TRBJ2-6, with D uncertain. Germline loops: CDR1 SEHNR, CDR2 FQNEAQ (reference sequence). The CDR3 totals 13 residues. Trimming removed 8 bases at V and 0 bases at J, with 5 bases between. The CDR3 reads CASQDSGANVLTF. CDR3 DNA: TGTGCCAGCCAGGACTCTGGGGCCAACGTCCTGACTTTC.

The chain links TRBV20-1 to TRBJ2-7; D gene ambiguous. Germline V lookup: CDR1 DFQATT, CDR2 SNEGSKA (reference sequence). The CDR3 extends over 10 amino acids. V was shortened by 6 bases and J by 6 bases, with 9 bases between the two germline ends. The CDR3 DNA is TGCAGTGCGATCAAGAGCGAGCAGTACTTC. Its protein is CSAIKSEQYF.

The chain is built from TRBV15 and TRBJ1-6, with D hard to call. Germline V gives CDR1 LNHNV, CDR2 YYDKDF (reference sequence). This CDR3 region has 13 residues. V was shortened by 0 bases and J by 7 bases, with 4 bases between the two germline ends. The CDR3 nucleotides read TGTGCCACCAGCAGAGAGGAAAATTCACCCCTCCACTTT. This sequence encodes CATSREENSPLHF.

This clonotype was seen only a few times. The V and J genes are TRBV20-1 and TRBJ1-1; 8 nucleotides agree with TRBD1. The trim removed 5 bases at V and 7 bases at J, leaving 9 bases unmatched. Germline V gene lookup returns CDR1 DFQATT and CDR2 SNEGSKA (reference sequence). This CDR3 has 13 residues. For the CDR3, the DNA is TGCAGTGCTTACGCAGGGGGCGCCGATGAAGCTTTCTTT. Translating gives CSAYAGGADEAFF.

This clonotype was picked up a small number of times. V and J are TRBV7-3 and TRBJ2-3, with 7 bases fitting TRBD1. Per the germline V gene, CDR1 is SGHTA and CDR2 is FQGTGA. After removal of 1 base from V and 5 bases from J, the junction contained 6 bases not matched to a gene. This CDR3 is 15 amino acids long. The CDR3 DNA reads TGTGCCAGCAGCTTAAGAGACAGGGATGAAGATACGCAGTATTTT. Its protein product is CASSLRDRDEDTQYF.

This clonotype occurred many times. The V call is TRBV9, the J call TRBJ2-7; 7 positions agree with TRBD2. The germline V gene encodes CDR1 SGDLS and CDR2 YYNGEE. The V and J ends lost 4 bases and 2 bases, in that order; junction bases with no gene match: 6. This CDR3 is built from 14 residues. Here the CDR3 DNA reads TGTGCCAGCAGCCGGGAGGACGGCACCTACGAGCAGTACTTC. Its translation is CASSREDGTYEQYF.

The V call is TRBV28, the J call TRBJ1-6; the D is unclear. V shed 1 base and J shed 5 bases, with 15 bases lying between them. Germline assignment: CDR1 MDHEN and CDR2 SYDVKM. The CDR3 has 17 amino acids. The CDR3 nucleotides read TGTGCCAGCAGTTTATTAGCGTTGGCGGCAGATAATTCACCCCTCCACTTT. This translates into CASSLLALAADNSPLHF. The full variable domain, its missing parts supplied by reference TRBV28 and TRBJ1-6, is DVKVTQSSRYLVKRTGEKVFLECVQDMDHENMFWYRQDPGLGLRLIYFSYDVKMKEKGDIPEGYSVSREKKERFSLILESASTNQTSMYLCASSLLALAADNSPLHFGNGTRLTVT.

A single count supports this clonotype. The chain joins TRBV24-1 to TRBJ2-1; the match to TRBD2 covers 8 bases. CDR1 and CDR2 (germline): KGHDR, SFDVKD. Losses at the gene ends were 8 bases for V and 4 bases for J; bases not matched to a gene: 6. This CDR3 is 14 amino acids long. In DNA, the CDR3 is TGTGCCACCACCTCGGGGGGGCTATACAATGAGCAGTTCTTC. It yields the protein CATTSGGLYNEQFF.

This clonotype was observed a handful of times. The rearrangement links TRBV3-1 to TRBJ2-1, with D possibly matching TRBD1 (5 bases). The V gene lost 2 bases and the J gene lost 5 bases, with 7 bases spanning the gap. CDR1 and CDR2 (germline): LGHDT, YNNKEL (reference sequence). The CDR3 is 13 amino acids. The DNA of the CDR3 is TGTGCCAGCAGCCAAAGCAGGGACAATGAGCAGTTCTTC. Translated: CASSQSRDNEQFF.

Only a few counts were recorded for this clonotype. The chain links TRBV28 to TRBJ1-6, with D hard to call. This CDR3 has 14 amino acids. The germline V and J ends were trimmed by 3 bases and 4 bases, with 7 bases remaining between them. Germline lookup yields CDR1 MDHEN and CDR2 SYDVKM. The CDR3 here is CASSFNGYNSPLHF. The CDR3 DNA follows: TGTGCCAGCAGTTTCAACGGGTATAATTCACCCCTCCACTTT.

This clonotype has ten or more counts. The rearrangement links TRBV6-2 or TRBV6-3 to TRBJ2-3, with D uncertain. With 0 bases removed from V and 1 base from J, the gap between germline ends came to 8 bases. The CDR3 length is 15 residues. The V gene's germline CDR1 is MNHEY and CDR2 SVGEGT. The CDR3 region has the DNA TGTGCCAGCAGTTACTCCTGGGGTGGCACAGATACGCAGTATTTT. This sequence encodes CASSYSWGGTDTQYF.

This clonotype was counted many times. Relative to the germline gene, one junction end is altered; a read error may explain this. The chain has TRBV3-1 and TRBJ2-1; D is ambiguous. This CDR3 has 17 amino acids. The germline V gene encodes CDR1 LGHDT and CDR2 YNNKEL (reference sequence). CDR3: CASNQETAVSSYNEQFF. CDR3 sequence (DNA): TGTGCCAGCAACCAAGAGACGGCGGTTAGCTCCTACAATGAGCAGTTCTTC.

There are a few counts of this clonotype. This chain joins TRBV29-1 and TRBJ2-5; the match to TRBD2 covers 12 bases. Per the germline V gene, CDR1 is SQVTM and CDR2 is ANQGSEA. J was trimmed by 5 bases and V by 5 bases; bases with no gene match: 6. The CDR3 has 14 residues. In nucleotides, the CDR3 is TGCAGCGTTCTAGCGGGAGGGCCGAGGGAGACCCAGTACTTC. Translated: CSVLAGGPRETQYF.

This chain connects TRBV7-6 to TRBJ2-5; unclear D gene. The germline V gene encodes CDR1 SGHVS and CDR2 FNYEAQ. Trimming stripped 3 bases from V and 5 bases from J, with 13 bases between. The CDR3 consists of 14 residues. The CDR3 protein is CASSFGSNGETQYF. For the CDR3, the DNA is TGTGCCAGCAGCTTCGGGTCCAACGGGGAGACCCAGTACTTC.